The present entry profiles one TCR beta chain with its context. Antigen specificity is unknown. This sample was taken from a study of cytomegalovirus exposure and HLA in healthy donors. Whole-study findings and limits: There were several of the most significant clusters that appeared linked to common viral pathogens in a later analysis. A later analysis showed TCR association rates differing by HLA locus, peaking at DRB1 and lowest at HLA-C. Over 150 TCR beta chains were listed as cytomegalovirus-associated.

This CDR3 contains 16 residues. CDR1 is LGHNA, CDR2 YNFKEQ, per germline. After removal of 0 bases from V and 2 bases from J, the junction contained 5 bases not matched to a gene. Vbeta (60) and Jbeta (13) primers were used in the PCR. The repertoire was sequenced with immunoSEQ multiplex PCR; TCRdb's copy has only in-frame clones and lacks some. The table has 50,000 or so clones, 75% to 80% seen once. The J gene is TRBJ2-7, the V gene TRBV4-2; TRBD1 aligns across 9 bases. Sequencing input: PBMCs. The sequence was obtained from a female donor in good health and CMV-seronegative. The CDR3 nucleotides are TGTGCCAGCAGCCAAGATTCGGGACAGGGCCCCTACGAGCAGTACTTC. This codes for CASSQDSGQGPYEQYF.